This passage covers 14 T cell receptor beta chains from one sample sequenced in a study of cytomegalovirus exposure and HLA in healthy donors. PCR was performed using 60 Vbeta and 13 Jbeta primers. Produced via immunoSEQ multiplex PCR; TCRdb's table is partial and in-frame only. The sample records approximately 220,000 clones, 83% being singletons. The sample consisted of PBMCs. These receptors were obtained from a girl aged 5 to 17 in good health and CMV-seronegative.

The CDR3 coding sequence is TGTGCTAGTGTGAGTGGGCGGACCCAGTACTTC. The encoded protein is CASVSGRTQYF. V gene TRBV12-5 combines with J gene TRBJ2-5; D is unclear. Trimming shortened V by 7 bases and J by 7 bases, and 10 bases separated the two germline ends. CDR3 length equals 11 residues. Germline CDR1 LGHNT, CDR2 FRNRAP.

CDR3 coding DNA: TGTGCCAGCAGTCCCTCGGGGGACCTGGGAAATGGCTACACCTTC. It translates to CASSPSGDLGNGYTF. The V gene is TRBV6-6, the J gene TRBJ1-2, with a weak D call TRBD1 (5 bases). CDR3 length: 15 residues. CDR1 and CDR2 from the germline V gene are MNHNY and SVGAGI (reference sequence). The V gene lost 5 bases and the J gene lost 6 bases, with 19 bases spanning the gap.

This clone has more than one count but fewer than ten. The chain joins TRBV5-1 to TRBJ1-3, with D possibly being TRBD1 (5 bases). This CDR3 has 16 residues. Trimming took 0 bases from V and 8 from J, leaving 18 bases between them. In germline, CDR1 is SGHRS, CDR2 YFSETQ. This CDR3 is CASSLGQPLLFDTIYF. In nucleotides, the CDR3 is TGCGCCAGCAGCTTGGGACAGCCCCTACTTTTTGACACCATATATTTT.

The gene calls are TRBV19 and TRBJ1-5, with 7 positions matching TRBD1. Trimming took 6 bases from V and 6 from J; bases not matched to a gene: 2. This CDR3 comprises 12 residues. Germline loops: CDR1 LNHDA, CDR2 SQIVND (reference sequence). This CDR3 reads CASSRQGQPQHF. CDR3 nucleotides: TGTGCCAGTAGCAGACAGGGTCAGCCCCAGCATTTT.

The chain couples TRBV2 to TRBJ2-3; 10 nucleotides align to TRBD2. The trim removed 4 bases at V and 3 bases at J, leaving 7 bases unmatched. Germline V CDR1 and CDR2: SNHLY, FYNNEI. The CDR3 is made up of 16 amino acids. The CDR3: CASSAHSGGITDTQYF. The CDR3 DNA is TGTGCCAGCAGTGCGCATAGCGGGGGGATAACAGATACGCAGTATTTT.

The rearrangement links TRBV5-1 to TRBJ1-2; 7 bases line up with TRBD1. The germline V gene encodes CDR1 SGHRS and CDR2 YFSETQ. J was trimmed by 3 bases and V by 2 bases; bases with no gene match: 7. This CDR3 region has 15 residues. The CDR3 sequence is CASSFGTAGDYGYTF. Here the CDR3 DNA reads TGCGCCAGCAGCTTTGGGACAGCGGGGGACTATGGCTACACCTTC.

This rearrangement joins TRBV29-1 to TRBJ2-1; D is uncertain. V gave up 5 bases and J gave up 3 bases, with 17 bases separating them. In germline, CDR1 is SQVTM, CDR2 ANQGSEA. The CDR3 extends over 15 amino acids. The DNA of the CDR3 is TGCAGCGTTCGATGGAGACCCCGAAGCTACAATGAGCAGTTCTTC. It codes for CSVRWRPRSYNEQFF.

The rearrangement joins TRBV7-3 to TRBJ2-2; TRBD2 might be the D (6 bases). The length of the CDR3 is 14 residues. Germline V gene sequence: CDR1 SGHTA, CDR2 FQGTGA. Trimming took 7 bases from V and 5 from J, leaving 14 bases between them. DNA for the CDR3: TGTGCCAGCAAGTCTGCGGGACGAACCGGGGAGCTGTTTTTT. Amino acids: CASKSAGRTGELFF.

The rearrangement joins TRBV9 to TRBJ1-5, with 8 positions matching TRBD1. This CDR3 is 16 amino acids long. Germline assignment: CDR1 SGDLS and CDR2 YYNGEE. Trimming at V came to 3 bases and at J to 6 bases, leaving 11 bases not matched to a gene. The DNA of the CDR3 is TGTGCCAGCAGCGCAACACAGGGGGAGCACGTTCAGCCCCAGCATTTT. Translating it yields CASSATQGEHVQPQHF.

The chain links TRBV28 to TRBJ2-5; TRBD2 matches at 9 bases. With V trimmed by 6 bases and J by 3 bases, 2 bases remained unmatched. The CDR3 covers 13 residues. CDR1 and CDR2 (germline): MDHEN, SYDVKM. CDR3 DNA: TGTGCCAGCAGCCCTAGCGGGAAAGAGACCCAGTACTTC. It translates to CASSPSGKETQYF.

The chain combines TRBV28 with TRBJ1-2, with 11 bases aligning to TRBD1. CDR1 is MDHEN and CDR2 is SYDVKM in the germline V gene. With 3 bases clipped from V and 1 base from J, the junction kept 10 bases outside the gene matches. The CDR3 loop spans 18 amino acids. The CDR3 loop reads CASSFFGQGATGNYGYTF. For the CDR3, the DNA is TGTGCCAGCAGTTTTTTTGGACAGGGGGCTACGGGTAACTATGGCTACACCTTC.

The chain is built from TRBV14 and TRBJ2-6, with D tentatively TRBD2 (5 bases). Germline loops: CDR1 SGHDN, CDR2 FVKESK. The ends were cut back, 1 base at V and 0 bases at J, with 19 bases in the middle. The CDR3 has 20 residues. The CDR3 spells CASSQGLGADTHSGANVLTF. CDR3 DNA: TGTGCCAGCAGCCAAGGATTGGGAGCGGATACTCACTCTGGGGCCAACGTCCTGACTTTC.

This clone came up once. The chain joins TRBV7-9 to TRBJ1-6, with 8 bases identical to TRBD1. V trimming: 7 bases; J trimming: 9 bases; junction bases outside the gene matches: 8. The CDR3 spans 14 residues. Germline loops: CDR1 SEHNR, CDR2 FQNEAQ (reference sequence). CDR3 bases: TGTGCCAGCAACTCCGGGACAGGTTCTTCACCCCTCCACTTT. This codes for CASNSGTGSSPLHF.

The chain couples TRBV5-4 to TRBJ2-5; the D is unclear. V was pared by 0 bases and J by 1 base, with 7 bases between. Germline assignment: CDR1 SGHNT and CDR2 YYREEE (reference sequence). This CDR3 is built from 14 residues. The CDR3 DNA sequence: TGTGCCAGCAGCTTGGCCCGTCTCCAAGAGACCCAGTACTTC. It is translated as CASSLARLQETQYF. The full variable domain, rest sourced from reference TRBV5-4 and TRBJ2-5, is ETGVTQSPTHLIKTRGQQVTLRCSSQSGHNTVSWYQQALGQGPQFIFQYYREEENGRGNFPPRFSGLQFPNYSSELNVNALELDDSALYLCASSLARLQETQYFGPGTRLLVL.